A selection of T cell receptor beta chains follows, all from one sample in a study of shared clonotypes between healthy human individuals. TCRdb keeps only in-frame clones here, not all; method: immunoSEQ multiplex PCR. The table shows about 1,800,000 clones, with approximately 95% occurring only once. The sample comprised naive CD8+ T cells sorted from blood. These receptors were obtained from a man aged 18 to 29 in good health. CDR3s include the opening cysteine and the closing phenylalanine or tryptophan. Clone sizes are given selectively: once, few, many, or a class where the clone is expanded.

v_gene: TRBV27
abundance: NA
j_gene: TRBJ2-3
CDR3aa: CASSPSFGEAPTDTQYF

v_gene: TRBV19
abundance: once
j_gene: TRBJ2-1
CDR3aa: CATRHGGEQFF

v_gene: TRBV4-2
abundance: NA
j_gene: TRBJ2-5
CDR3aa: CASSQTRMETQYF

v_gene: TRBV5-6
abundance: NA
j_gene: TRBJ1-1
CDR3aa: CASSLDPWNTEAFF

v_gene: TRBV7-9
abundance: NA
j_gene: TRBJ2-1
CDR3aa: CAGQGAGYNEQFF

v_gene: TRBV2
abundance: NA
j_gene: TRBJ1-4
CDR3aa: CASLEYSGEKLFF

v_gene: TRBV30
abundance: NA
j_gene: TRBJ2-7
CDR3aa: CAWRSGQGMSYEQYF

v_gene: TRBV2
abundance: NA
j_gene: TRBJ1-2
CDR3aa: CASSDQMTGVGGYTF

v_gene: TRBV5-5
abundance: NA
j_gene: TRBJ2-2
CDR3aa: CASSLGQGGTTGELFF

v_gene: TRBV11-2
abundance: NA
j_gene: TRBJ2-2
CDR3aa: CASSLAAIGGAGTGELFF

v_gene: TRBV5-1
abundance: NA
j_gene: TRBJ2-1
CDR3aa: CASSSHPGLAGTSSYNEQFF

v_gene: TRBV7-9
abundance: NA
j_gene: TRBJ2-5
CDR3aa: CASSLLHRVETQYF

v_gene: TRBV7-6
abundance: NA
j_gene: TRBJ1-6
CDR3aa: CASSFHPGAGGGLVPNSPLHF

v_gene: TRBV2
abundance: NA
j_gene: TRBJ2-1
CDR3aa: CASSERPSSLPPNEQFF

v_gene: TRBV5-4
abundance: NA
j_gene: TRBJ2-7
CDR3aa: CASSLQGGGEQYF

v_gene: TRBV19
abundance: NA
j_gene: TRBJ2-7
CDR3aa: CASSSGGPYSYEQYF

v_gene: TRBV9
abundance: NA
j_gene: TRBJ2-3
CDR3aa: CASSGRQGIENTQYF

v_gene: TRBV7-9
abundance: NA
j_gene: TRBJ1-1
CDR3aa: CASSSSPEAFF

v_gene: TRBV13
abundance: NA
j_gene: TRBJ1-2
CDR3aa: CASSSMDYGYTF

v_gene: TRBV28
abundance: NA
j_gene: TRBJ1-4
CDR3aa: CASSPLGAGLDEKLFF

v_gene: TRBV7-3
abundance: NA
j_gene: TRBJ1-1
CDR3aa: CASRPIGTMNTEAFF

v_gene: TRBV7-2
abundance: NA
j_gene: TRBJ2-1
CDR3aa: CASSSPLANEQFF

v_gene: TRBV2
abundance: NA
j_gene: TRBJ1-1
CDR3aa: CASRDFYVPEAFF